The next 30 T cell receptor beta chains were all read from a single sample in a study of cytomegalovirus exposure and HLA in healthy donors. Researchers ran the PCR with 60 Vbeta and 13 Jbeta primers. The data were produced by immunoSEQ multiplex PCR, yet TCRdb's version contains in-frame clones alone and is incomplete. Of about 110,000 clones listed, roughly 82% are singletons. The sequencing sample was made of PBMCs. The receptor set was obtained from a man aged 30 to 39 in good health and CMV-seropositive.

The rearrangement uses TRBV12-5 and TRBJ1-6; possibly TRBD1 for D (6 bases). Germline values: CDR1 LGHNT, CDR2 FRNRAP. The V and J ends lost 4 bases and 10 bases respectively, with 23 bases between them. This CDR3 has 17 residues. CDR3 bases: TGTGCTAGTGGTTGGACAGAATCGCTACGTTTGGACTCACCCCTCCACTTT. This codes for CASGWTESLRLDSPLHF.

The rearrangement links TRBV11-2 to TRBJ2-5, with 11 bases that match TRBD1. Germline V gene sequence: CDR1 SGHAT, CDR2 FQNNGV. V shed 2 bases, J shed 5 bases, and the junction held 7 bases outside the gene matches. The CDR3 loop spans 16 amino acids. CDR3 in DNA: TGTGCCAGCAGCTTATCGGGACAGGGGGTTTCGGAGACCCAGTACTTC. This codes for CASSLSGQGVSETQYF.

The rearrangement joins TRBV6-1 to TRBJ2-2; weak D call: TRBD1 (5 bases). Germline V lookup: CDR1 MNHNS, CDR2 SASEGT. The CDR3 totals 13 residues. V was shortened by 6 bases and J by 6 bases, with 11 bases between the two germline ends. The CDR3 reads CASSPQGPGELFF. For the CDR3, the DNA is TGTGCCAGCAGCCCCCAGGGTCCCGGGGAGCTGTTTTTT.

The rearrangement links TRBV2 to TRBJ1-5; possible D gene TRBD1, 5 bases. The CDR3 extends over 15 amino acids. Trimming took 4 bases from V and 6 from J, leaving 16 bases between them. The germline gives CDR1 SNHLY, CDR2 FYNNEI. CDR3 coding DNA: TGTGCCAGCAGTGTGGGGCGGCAAAGGGGTCAGCCCCAGCATTTT. Translation: CASSVGRQRGQPQHF.

About this clone: The junction shows a germline mismatch at one end, possibly a read error. This sequence joins TRBV29-1 and TRBJ2-4, with D perhaps TRBD2 (6 bases). Germline-derived CDR1 and CDR2 are SQVTM and ANQGSEA. The CDR3 totals 15 residues. The CDR3 coding sequence is TGCAGCGTTGTATCCTCAACACTAGCCAAAAACAGTCAGTACTTC. Residues: CSVVSSTLAKNSQYF.

This clone is a singleton in its sample. The rearrangement uses TRBV6-5 and TRBJ1-2, with 8 nucleotides matching TRBD1. CDR3 length: 15 residues. V was pared by 5 bases and J by 4 bases, with 9 bases of the junction left unmatched. The germline gives CDR1 MNHEY, CDR2 SVGAGI. The CDR3 DNA is TGTGCCAGCAGTCACCCCCAGGGGGCGGGCTATGGCTACACCTTC. Encoded protein: CASSHPQGAGYGYTF.

The chain employs TRBV30 and TRBJ1-1, with 8 nucleotides matching TRBD1. The junction had 3 bases not matched to a gene; V was cut back by 7 bases and J by 2 bases. Germline values: CDR1 GTSNPN, CDR2 SVGIG (reference sequence). This CDR3 spans 12 amino acids. CDR3 amino acids: CASDRANTEAFF. In nucleotides, the CDR3 is TGTGCCTCGGACAGGGCTAACACTGAAGCTTTCTTT.

This chain connects TRBV6-1 to TRBJ2-5; no definite D call. V was cut by 3 bases and J by 6 bases, with 11 bases left in between. The CDR3 sequence is 13 residues long. Germline V CDR1 and CDR2: MNHNS, SASEGT. The CDR3 DNA reads TGTGCCAGCAGTGACGGCCAGAGGCAGACCCAGTACTTC. Translating it yields CASSDGQRQTQYF.

CDR3 nucleotide sequence: TGTGCCAGCAGCTTAGTAGAAGGGGCCAACACTGAAGCTTTCTTT. It translates to CASSLVEGANTEAFF. This chain connects TRBV11-1 to TRBJ1-1, with D possibly TRBD1 on 5 matching bases. Germline CDR1 and CDR2: SGHAT and FQDESV (reference sequence). Trimming cost V 1 base and J 2 bases, with 11 bases left between them. This CDR3 is built from 15 residues.

The rearrangement links TRBV6-5 to TRBJ1-2, with TRBD1 matching over 9 bases. Per germline, CDR1 MNHEY and CDR2 SVGAGI. The CDR3 totals 14 residues. The CDR3 nucleotides read TGTGCATCTTCCCGGGACAGGGCTCGATATGGCTACACCTTC. It yields the protein CASSRDRARYGYTF.

The rearrangement links TRBV6-6 to TRBJ2-7, with 10 bases fitting TRBD2. The CDR3 is made up of 14 amino acids. From germline, CDR1 is MNHNY and CDR2 SVGAGI (reference sequence). Losses at the gene ends were 8 bases for V and 3 bases for J; bases not matched to a gene: 7. The DNA of the CDR3 is TGTGCCAGCGTCAGCGGGGGGGCGCGCTACGAGCAGTACTTC. Encoded protein: CASVSGGARYEQYF.

As for this clone: One end of the junction varies from germline; a read error may be responsible. The rearrangement links TRBV7-8 to TRBJ1-5, with D perhaps TRBD1 (5 bases). Per germline, CDR1 SGHVS and CDR2 FQNEAQ. The CDR3 has 15 residues. The CDR3 loop is CASSLGRVGGQPRHF. CDR3 nucleotide sequence: TGTGCCAGCAGCTTAGGCAGGGTAGGCGGTCAGCCCCGGCATTTT.

This chain links TRBV18 with TRBJ1-2; weak D call: TRBD1 (5 bases). Germline values: CDR1 KGHSH, CDR2 LQKENI. V was clipped by 0 bases and J by 4 bases, with 12 bases between them. The CDR3 is made up of 15 amino acids. CDR3 nucleotide sequence: TGTGCCAGCTCACCACCCCAGGGAGCGGGCTATGGCTACACCTTC. Residues: CASSPPQGAGYGYTF. Full variable domain (missing parts from reference TRBV18 and TRBJ1-2): NAGVMQNPRHLVRRRGQEARLRCSPMKGHSHVYWYRQLPEEGLKFMVYLQKENIIDESGMPKERFSAEFPKEGPSILRIQQVVRGDSAAYFCASSPPQGAGYGYTFGSGTRLTVV.

This chain joins TRBV30 and TRBJ1-1; D gene ambiguous. The V gene's germline CDR1 is GTSNPN and CDR2 SVGIG (reference sequence). The CDR3 is 14 amino acids. V lost 1 base, J lost 6 bases, and 15 bases lay in between. In DNA form, the CDR3 reads TGTGCCTGGAGTGCTTTCCGGTTTACCCCTGAAGCTTTCTTT. Its protein is CAWSAFRFTPEAFF.

This rearrangement joins TRBV4-1 to TRBJ2-7; TRBD2 agrees at 9 bases. CDR1 is MGHRA and CDR2 is YSYEKL in the germline V gene. V shed 3 bases, J shed 1 base, and the junction held 10 bases outside the gene matches. The CDR3 extends over 17 amino acids. The CDR3 loop reads CASSQFLAGASSYEQYF. CDR3 nucleotide sequence: TGCGCCAGCAGCCAGTTTTTAGCGGGGGCCTCGTCCTACGAGCAGTACTTC.

The chain joins TRBV5-4 to TRBJ2-7, with D perhaps matching TRBD1 (6 bases). The germline V gene has CDR1 SGHNT and CDR2 YYREEE (reference sequence). V lost 7 bases and J 5 bases, leaving 10 bases between the germline ends. There are 11 residues in the CDR3. CDR3 sequence: CASGQNDEQYF. The DNA for the CDR3 is TGTGCCAGCGGACAGAACGACGAGCAGTACTTC.

The chain couples TRBV5-6 to TRBJ1-5, with TRBD1 identical over 8 bases. CDR3 length equals 15 residues. The germline gives CDR1 SGHDT, CDR2 YYEEEE. V trimming: 4 bases; J trimming: 1 base; junction bases outside the gene matches: 4. CDR3 sequence reads: CASSNRDRSNQPQHF. For the CDR3, the DNA is TGTGCCAGCAGCAACCGGGACAGGAGCAATCAGCCCCAGCATTTT.

This chain joins TRBV5-1 and TRBJ1-5; the D gene is possibly TRBD1 (6 bases). V lost 0 bases, J lost 3 bases, and 10 bases lay in between. Per germline, CDR1 SGHRS and CDR2 YFSETQ. CDR3 length equals 15 residues. CDR3 region: CASSLGGQYNQPQHF. The CDR3 DNA follows: TGCGCCAGCAGCTTGGGGGGGCAGTACAATCAGCCCCAGCATTTT.

V and J are TRBV18 and TRBJ1-4, with D possibly TRBD1 on 5 matching bases. V was pared by 4 bases and J by 8 bases, with 11 bases between. The CDR3 runs to 13 residues. Germline V gives CDR1 KGHSH, CDR2 LQKENI. DNA of the CDR3: TGTGCCAGCTCACAAGGGGCGCGGGAAAAACTGTTTTTT. This codes for CASSQGAREKLFF. The variable domain in full, with the rest retrieved from reference TRBV18 and TRBJ1-4, is NAGVMQNPRHLVRRRGQEARLRCSPMKGHSHVYWYRQLPEEGLKFMVYLQKENIIDESGMPKERFSAEFPKEGPSILRIQQVVRGDSAAYFCASSQGAREKLFFGSGTQLSVL.

The CDR3 is CASSSVRAGEDGELFF. The CDR3 nucleotides are TGTGCCAGCAGTTCCGTCAGGGCTGGGGAGGACGGGGAGCTGTTTTTT. The rearrangement uses TRBV27 and TRBJ2-2; possibly TRBD2 for D (6 bases). This CDR3 spans 16 amino acids. V lost 4 bases and J lost 7, with 19 bases in between. Per the germline V gene, CDR1 is MNHEY and CDR2 is SMNVEV (reference sequence).

This clone has a handful of counts. The rearrangement uses TRBV6-6 and TRBJ2-5, with 7 bases lining up with TRBD1. The ends lost 7 bases at V and 4 bases at J; junction bases unmatched: 6. In germline, CDR1 is MNHNY, CDR2 SVGAGI (reference sequence). The CDR3 is 13 amino acids. This CDR3 reads CASKSSGGETQYF. The DNA of the CDR3 is TGTGCCAGCAAATCTTCAGGGGGAGAGACCCAGTACTTC.

The chain links TRBV5-4 to TRBJ1-5; D is unresolved. Looked up from germline, CDR1 is SGHNT and CDR2 is YYREEE (reference sequence). This CDR3 region has 13 residues. Trimming took 0 bases from V and 9 from J, leaving 10 bases between them. CDR3 DNA sequence: TGTGCCAGCAGCTTGGACGAGGTCGGGCCCCAGCATTTT. This sequence encodes CASSLDEVGPQHF.

The V call is TRBV6-5, the J call TRBJ1-2; maybe TRBD1 (6 bases). Germline-derived CDR1 and CDR2 are MNHEY and SVGAGI. The length of the CDR3 is 14 residues. V was clipped by 2 bases and J by 2 bases, with 9 bases between them. CDR3 in amino acids: CASSYRTANYGYTF. In nucleotides, the CDR3 is TGTGCCAGCAGTTACCGGACAGCAAACTATGGCTACACCTTC.

This clone has just one count. The V gene is TRBV18, the J gene TRBJ2-2; no firm D call. Germline lookup yields CDR1 KGHSH and CDR2 LQKENI. The CDR3 is made up of 14 amino acids. V was shortened by 1 base and J by 4 bases, with 7 bases between the two germline ends. CDR3 DNA: TGTGCCAGCTCACCACGGGCGATCACCGGGGAGCTGTTTTTT. Translating gives CASSPRAITGELFF. The whole variable domain, remainder taken from reference TRBV18 and TRBJ2-2, is NAGVMQNPRHLVRRRGQEARLRCSPMKGHSHVYWYRQLPEEGLKFMVYLQKENIIDESGMPKERFSAEFPKEGPSILRIQQVVRGDSAAYFCASSPRAITGELFFGEGSRLTVL.

The gene calls are TRBV7-8 and TRBJ2-5; TRBD1 matches at 9 bases. The J call is in doubt because the DNA end fits TRBJ2-7 better. Germline CDR1 is SGHVS and CDR2 is FQNEAQ. The CDR3 consists of 16 residues. CDR3 nucleotide sequence: TGTGCCAGCAGCTATATCGGGGGGACAGGGTCCTACGAGCAGTACTTC. Its protein is CASSYIGGTGSYEQYF.

The V and J genes are TRBV4-2 and TRBJ1-6; 12 positions match TRBD1. Trimming cost V 1 base and J 10 bases; bases outside gene matches: 5. This CDR3 is 16 amino acids long. Germline values: CDR1 LGHNA, CDR2 YNFKEQ. The CDR3 protein is CASSQAAGQGASPLHF. The CDR3 nucleotides read TGTGCCAGCAGCCAAGCCGCGGGACAGGGGGCCTCACCCCTCCACTTT.

This chain connects TRBV5-6 to TRBJ2-7; 9 bases fit TRBD1. In germline, CDR1 is SGHDT, CDR2 YYEEEE. V lost 1 base and J lost 3; bases outside the gene matches: 5. The CDR3 sequence is 15 residues long. CDR3: CASSLTGQGDYEQYF. CDR3 in DNA: TGTGCCAGCAGCTTGACGGGACAGGGAGACTACGAGCAGTACTTC.

V is TRBV30 and J is TRBJ2-5; the match to TRBD1 covers 8 bases. There are 13 residues in the CDR3. The V gene's germline CDR1 is GTSNPN and CDR2 SVGIG (reference sequence). After removal of 3 bases from V and 5 bases from J, the junction contained 5 bases not matched to a gene. The chain's CDR3 is CAWSRGRKETQYF. CDR3 sequence (DNA): TGTGCCTGGAGCAGGGGGCGAAAGGAGACCCAGTACTTC.

This rearrangement joins TRBV10-3 to TRBJ1-4, with 12 bases fitting TRBD1. From germline, CDR1 is ENHRY and CDR2 SYGVKD. The CDR3 has 17 amino acids. J was trimmed by 5 bases and V by 10 bases; bases with no gene match: 14. The CDR3 coding sequence is TGTGCCACCTGCCCGGGAGGGACAGGGGGCGCGAATGAAAAACTGTTTTTT. Amino acids: CATCPGGTGGANEKLFF.

On this clone: The same CDR3 is also encoded by other DNA sequences in this sample. The chain carries TRBV6-1 and TRBJ2-3; D possibly corresponds to TRBD1 (6 bases). The V and J ends lost 6 bases and 6 bases respectively, with 10 bases between them. Germline V lookup: CDR1 MNHNS, CDR2 SASEGT. CDR3 length: 12 amino acids. CDR3 loop: CASSTGSDTQYF. CDR3 bases: TGTGCCAGCAGCACAGGGTCCGATACGCAGTATTTT.